This T cell receptor beta chain was observed in a study of blood T cell repertoires in COVID-19. Study summary: The analysed material was cDNA or gDNA that came from T cells, B-cell-depleted T cells, or PBMCs.

This study enrolled people aged roughly 18 to 89 from about two dozen US geographic areas. Participants classified as exposed had met a COVID-19 case within 2 weeks before study entry. In the source study's methods: Quantification of nucleated cells was approximated via reference gene primer amplification. The repertoire was sequenced with immunoSEQ multiplex PCR; TCRdb's copy has only in-frame clones and lacks some. That table gives V, J and clone size, and the DNA gave D and trimming. The repertoire holds 400,000 to 500,000 clones, with more than 70% as singletons. The germline gives CDR1 LGHNA, CDR2 YSLEER. The CDR3 covers 18 residues. The J segment lost 6 bases and the V segment lost 0 bases, leaving 7 bases of the junction unmatched.

The chain links TRBV4-3 to TRBJ2-2, with TRBD2 identical over 13 bases. This TCR was sampled from a woman in her late teens or twenties who had been exposed to COVID-19. The sequenced sample was PBMCs or T cells enriched from blood (not recorded which). The DNA for the CDR3 is TGCGCCAGCAGCCAAGATAGGGGACTAGCGGGGTTATCCGGGGAGCTGTTTTTT. This codes for CASSQDRGLAGLSGELFF.